This entry lists 4 T cell receptor beta chains sequenced from one sample in a study of T-cell reconstitution after alpha-beta-depleted transplantation in children. The TCRbeta library incorporated unique molecular identifiers. TCRdb called the PCR reads again in MiXCR, with one record for every CDR3 protein. This table has 700,000 to 850,000 distinct CDR3 sequences, about 16% appearing once. This material consisted of PBMCs, mostly from graft donor cells, taken 360 days after TCRalphabeta/CD19-depleted stem cell transplant. These receptors were taken from a male patient younger than 18 who had a stem cell transplant for acute lymphoblastic leukemia, so the T cells may come from the graft donor.

The chain recombines TRBV7-9 with TRBJ2-5; D might be TRBD2 (5 bases). V was cut by 5 bases and J by 5 bases, with 15 bases left in between. CDR1 is SEHNR and CDR2 is FQNEAQ in the germline V gene (reference sequence). The CDR3 loop spans 14 amino acids. The CDR3 loop reads CASSLPLGEETQYF. CDR3 coding DNA: TGTGCCAGCAGCCTACCACTGGGAGAGGAGACCCAGTACTTC.

The table lists this clonotype with a few counts. The chain has TRBV27 and TRBJ2-1, with D uncertain. Germline CDR1 and CDR2: MNHEY and SMNVEV (reference sequence). The CDR3 extends over 16 amino acids. Trimming took 3 bases from V and 1 from J, leaving 13 bases between them. The DNA for the CDR3 is TGTGCCAGCAGTTTTGGGCCTGGTGGGTCCTACAATGAGCAGTTCTTC. It translates to CASSFGPGGSYNEQFF.

This clonotype has at least ten counts. This chain links TRBV29-1 with TRBJ2-3, with D possibly called TRBD1 or TRBD2 (5 bases each). The V end was cut by 3 bases, the J end by 3 bases, with 10 bases between. Germline V gives CDR1 SQVTM, CDR2 ANQGSEA. The CDR3 has 13 amino acids. In DNA form, the CDR3 reads TGCAGCGTTGAGGGGGATCGAACAGATACGCAGTATTTT. Its protein product is CSVEGDRTDTQYF.

The chain is built from TRBV27 and TRBJ2-7, with D unclear. V was shortened by 4 bases and J by 6 bases, with 16 bases between the two germline ends. Germline CDR1 and CDR2: MNHEY and SMNVEV (reference sequence). This CDR3 comprises 14 residues. CDR3 sequence: CASSSPTPPGEQYF. The CDR3 DNA reads as TGTGCCAGCAGTTCCCCGACCCCCCCAGGCGAGCAGTACTTC.